Following are 16 T cell receptor beta chains from one sample sequenced in a study of blood T cell repertoires in COVID-19. Assay: immunoSEQ multiplex PCR; the TCRdb copy retains only in-frame clones and omits some. The sample contains roughly 67,000 clones, 86% of which appear only once. Specimen: peripheral blood. The source of these receptors is a man aged 45-60 years with active COVID-19.

The CDR3 region has the DNA TGTGCCAGCAGTCGCGAATATTTCTACGAGCAGTACTTC. This gives the protein CASSREYFYEQYF. V is TRBV6-2 or TRBV6-3 and J is TRBJ2-7, with D unclear. Germline assignment: CDR1 MNHEY and CDR2 SVGEGT. The V gene lost 5 bases and the J gene lost 3 bases, with 11 bases spanning the gap. The CDR3 is made up of 13 amino acids.

Worth noting for this clone: In the same sample, other DNA sequences code for this CDR3. The CDR3 spells CASSPRADTQYF. DNA of the CDR3: TGTGCCAGCAGCCCGAGGGCGGATACGCAGTATTTT. The chain employs TRBV7-8 and TRBJ2-3; the D gene is possibly TRBD2 (5 bases). In germline, CDR1 is SGHVS, CDR2 FQNEAQ. V was shortened by 5 bases and J by 6 bases, with 9 bases between the two germline ends. This CDR3 region has 12 residues. Full variable domain (outside the CDR3, taken from reference TRBV7-8 and TRBJ2-3): GAGVSQSPRYKVAKRGQDVALRCDPISGHVSLFWYQQALGQGPEFLTYFQNEAQLDKSGLPSDRFFAERPEGSVSTLKIQRTQQEDSAVYLCASSPRADTQYFGPGTRLTVL.

The chain is built from TRBV4-3 and TRBJ1-4, with 7 bases lining up with TRBD1. CDR3 length: 15 residues. V lost 4 bases to trimming and J lost 0 bases; unmatched junction nucleotides: 2. Germline V gene lookup returns CDR1 LGHNA and CDR2 YSLEER. CDR3 protein: CASSRTGATNEKLFF. CDR3 coding DNA: TGCGCCAGCAGCCGGACAGGTGCAACTAATGAAAAACTGTTTTTT.

This clone was counted once. CDR3 DNA sequence: TGTGCCAGTAGTGAACAGAATCAGCCCCAGCATTTT. Translating gives CASSEQNQPQHF. The chain has TRBV19 and TRBJ1-5, with D hard to call. The V gene lost 5 bases and the J gene lost 4 bases, with 6 bases spanning the gap. Germline loops: CDR1 LNHDA, CDR2 SQIVND (reference sequence). The CDR3 is 12 residues long.

This chain links TRBV27 with TRBJ1-5; D unclear. Germline assignment: CDR1 MNHEY and CDR2 SMNVEV (reference sequence). V was clipped by 5 bases and J by 6 bases, with 11 bases between them. The CDR3 has 13 amino acids. CDR3 nucleotide sequence: TGTGCCAGCAGTCCAGAAGTATTTCAGCCCCAGCATTTT. Protein sequence: CASSPEVFQPQHF.

Of note for this clone: One junction end does not reproduce the germline sequence, and a read error may be involved. This chain connects TRBV5-1 to TRBJ2-1; 10 bases fit TRBD2. The CDR3 runs to 15 residues. Germline CDR1 and CDR2: SGHRS and YFSETQ. Written as DNA, the CDR3 is TGCGCCAGCAGCGCTGCTAGCGGGAGTTACAATGGGCAGTTCTTC. It codes for CASSAASGSYNGQFF.

The chain carries TRBV2 and TRBJ2-7; D possibly corresponds to TRBD1 (6 bases). The V gene lost 7 bases and the J gene lost 4 bases, with 11 bases spanning the gap. CDR3 length: 12 residues. In germline, CDR1 is SNHLY, CDR2 FYNNEI. As DNA, the CDR3 is TGTGCCAGCAACAGGGTTGCGTACGAGCAGTACTTC. It translates to CASNRVAYEQYF.

This clone came up a few times. V is TRBV30 and J is TRBJ1-5; D remains unclear. The CDR3 is 13 residues long. Deletions cut 0 bases from V and 3 bases from J, with 6 bases between. The germline gives CDR1 GTSNPN, CDR2 SVGIG (reference sequence). In DNA form, the CDR3 reads TGTGCCTGGAGTGTTAGTAACAATCAGCCCCAGCATTTT. Amino acid sequence: CAWSVSNNQPQHF.

The CDR3 DNA reads TGTGCCAGCAGCACCTGGACAGCAACTAATGAAAAACTGTTTTTT. It codes for CASSTWTATNEKLFF. This chain uses TRBV9 with TRBJ1-4; TRBD1 is a possible D gene (6 bases). V was shortened by 4 bases and J by 0 bases, with 10 bases between the two germline ends. Germline CDR1 and CDR2: SGDLS and YYNGEE. CDR3 length equals 15 residues.

This chain uses TRBV7-8 with TRBJ2-1, with TRBD1 as a possible D gene (6 bases). V lost 5 bases to trimming and J lost 2 bases, with 25 bases between them. The CDR3 length is 19 residues. Germline CDR1 SGHVS, CDR2 FQNEAQ. For the CDR3, the DNA is TGTGCCAGCAGCCCGAGGGGGACCGCTGCCTTCCAGACCTACAATGAGCAGTTCTTC. It yields the protein CASSPRGTAAFQTYNEQFF.

V and J are TRBV24-1 and TRBJ2-1; weak D call: TRBD1 (7 bases). Trimming left V 4 bases short and J 5 bases short, with 26 bases between. The germline V gene encodes CDR1 KGHDR and CDR2 SFDVKD. The CDR3 is 19 amino acids. This CDR3 is CATSDHTQGGSILNNEQFF. The CDR3 region has the DNA TGTGCCACCAGTGACCACACCCAGGGGGGATCTATTCTGAACAATGAGCAGTTCTTC.

The chain has TRBV19 and TRBJ1-5; 11 bases match TRBD1. V gave up 5 bases and J gave up 5 bases; unmatched junction bases: 20. Germline CDR1 is LNHDA and CDR2 is SQIVND (reference sequence). This CDR3 comprises 20 residues. The CDR3 loop reads CASSQPSFWGQGEPDQPQHF. CDR3 bases: TGTGCCAGTAGTCAACCCTCATTTTGGGGACAGGGGGAACCCGATCAGCCCCAGCATTTT.

This chain uses TRBV24-1 with TRBJ2-1; 12 bases map to TRBD2. The CDR3 covers 16 residues. The junction had 2 bases not matched to a gene; V was cut back by 3 bases and J by 3 bases. Germline assignment: CDR1 KGHDR and CDR2 SFDVKD. The CDR3 reads CATSDASGRDYNEQFF. Here the CDR3 DNA reads TGTGCCACCAGTGATGCTAGCGGGAGGGACTACAATGAGCAGTTCTTC.

This clone was detected only once. J is TRBJ2-7 and V is TRBV7-2; 8 bases agree with TRBD2. CDR3 length: 15 residues. V gave up 4 bases and J gave up 0 bases; unmatched junction bases: 5. CDR1 and CDR2 (germline): SGHTA, FQGNSA. The CDR3 spells CASSYTSGNSYEQYF. The CDR3 nucleotides read TGTGCCAGCAGCTATACTAGCGGAAACTCCTACGAGCAGTACTTC.

This rearrangement joins TRBV6-5 to TRBJ1-1; unclear D gene. V was clipped by 5 bases and J by 0 bases, with 7 bases between them. The germline gives CDR1 MNHEY, CDR2 SVGAGI. This CDR3 has 13 residues. The CDR3: CASSRTVNTEAFF. In nucleotides, the CDR3 is TGTGCCAGCAGTCGAACAGTGAACACTGAAGCTTTCTTT.

The chain carries TRBV5-4 and TRBJ2-2; a possible D gene is TRBD2 (6 bases). Trimming stripped 5 bases from V and 5 bases from J, with 16 bases between. Per germline, CDR1 SGHNT and CDR2 YYREEE (reference sequence). This CDR3 has 15 residues. CDR3 amino acids: CASRGDFRSTGELFF. The DNA of the CDR3 is TGTGCCAGCAGAGGGGACTTTCGATCGACCGGGGAGCTGTTTTTT. Drawing the rest from reference TRBV5-4 and TRBJ2-2, the complete variable domain is ETGVTQSPTHLIKTRGQQVTLRCSSQSGHNTVSWYQQALGQGPQFIFQYYREEENGRGNFPPRFSGLQFPNYSSELNVNALELDDSALYLCASRGDFRSTGELFFGEGSRLTVL.